This entry is about one T cell receptor (beta chain). What it binds is not known. This sample was taken from a study of cytomegalovirus exposure and HLA in healthy donors. Overall study results and limits: In an earlier analysis, about 87% or about 30%: the productive usage of most TCR beta V segments. It was shown in a later analysis that HLA-associated TCR beta chains were more clonally expanded than other, equally common chains. The dataset shows that most TCR sequences were rare, while some public TCRs occurred in many donors. In a later analysis, a missense DCLRE1C variant was linked to TCR beta V- and J-gene trimming.

Germline CDR1 is SGHRS and CDR2 is YFSETQ. CDR3 length: 14 amino acids. Trimming at V came to 4 bases and at J to 4 bases, leaving 3 bases not matched to a gene. The PCR had 60 Vbeta and 13 Jbeta primers. The table came from immunoSEQ multiplex PCR; TCRdb's copy has only in-frame clones and leaves some out. The sample includes 110,000 to 150,000 clones, about 70% of them seen just once. This TCR was sampled from a woman between 40 and 55 years old in good health and CMV-seronegative. The chain links TRBV5-1 to TRBJ2-2, with 8 bases lining up with TRBD2. The specimen sequenced was PBMCs. CDR3 DNA sequence: TGCGCCAGCAGCCCCGGGACTAGCACCGGGGAGCTGTTTTTT. Translated, it gives CASSPGTSTGELFF.